The 7 T cell receptor beta chains below come from one sample, sequenced in a study of blood T cell repertoires in COVID-19. Profiling relied on immunoSEQ multiplex PCR, and the TCRdb table lists in-frame clones only, not all of them. The data contain about 300,000 clones, approximately 89% of them singletons. The sample consisted of peripheral blood. The receptor source for this set is a woman aged 25 to 39 who had recovered from COVID-19.

This clone is a singleton in its sample. V and J are TRBV9 and TRBJ2-2; D remains ambiguous. V was clipped by 4 bases and J by 2 bases, with 3 bases between them. The CDR3 is made up of 12 amino acids. Germline CDR1 and CDR2: SGDLS and YYNGEE. CDR3 amino acids: CASSPNTGELFF. For the CDR3, the DNA is TGTGCCAGCAGCCCTAACACCGGGGAGCTGTTTTTT.

V gene TRBV7-2 combines with J gene TRBJ1-1, with D perhaps matching TRBD1 (6 bases). The length of the CDR3 is 13 residues. The V end was cut by 0 bases, the J end by 6 bases, with 8 bases between. Per germline, CDR1 SGHTA and CDR2 FQGNSA. The CDR3 DNA reads as TGTGCCAGCAGCTTAGCCCCAGGGGCTGAAGCTTTCTTT. Its translation: CASSLAPGAEAFF.

CDR3 coding DNA: TGTGCCAGCACCAAAGAGGAGACCCAGTACTTC. Translation: CASTKEETQYF. The V gene is TRBV2, the J gene TRBJ2-5; D remains ambiguous. Germline V gene data show CDR1 as SNHLY and CDR2 as FYNNEI. This CDR3 comprises 11 residues. The V and J ends lost 7 bases and 5 bases respectively, with 8 bases between them.

The V call is TRBV6-4, the J call TRBJ2-5; 12 bases match TRBD2. This CDR3 has 16 amino acids. In germline, CDR1 is MRHNA, CDR2 SNTAGT. The ends lost 7 bases at V and 4 bases at J; junction bases unmatched: 10. CDR3: CASILASGGARETQYF. The CDR3 nucleotides are TGTGCCAGCATCCTGGCTAGCGGGGGGGCGAGAGAGACCCAGTACTTC.

The chain has TRBV6-6 and TRBJ1-5; TRBD1 might be the D (5 bases). Germline CDR1 reads MNHNY; CDR2 reads SVGAGI (reference sequence). This CDR3 is built from 13 residues. Trimming took 8 bases from V and 9 from J, leaving 17 bases between them. CDR3: CASERDLLSPQHF. CDR3 coding DNA: TGTGCCAGCGAACGGGACTTACTATCGCCCCAGCATTTT.

The chain employs TRBV7-3 and TRBJ1-1, with TRBD1 matching 9 bases. The germline gives CDR1 SGHTA, CDR2 FQGTGA. J was trimmed by 4 bases and V by 5 bases; bases with no gene match: 2. There are 13 residues in the CDR3. CDR3 sequence: CASSKQGATEAFF. The CDR3 DNA is TGTGCCAGCAGCAAACAGGGGGCCACTGAAGCTTTCTTT.

This rearrangement joins TRBV7-9 to TRBJ1-2, with D perhaps TRBD1 (5 bases). The CDR3 extends over 14 amino acids. Per germline, CDR1 SEHNR and CDR2 FQNEAQ (reference sequence). V lost 8 bases to trimming and J lost 6 bases, with 19 bases between them. The CDR3 DNA reads TGTGCCAGCCACGACAGAACCCCCGGCGATGGCTACACCTTC. Translation: CASHDRTPGDGYTF. Combining the CDR3 with reference TRBV7-9 and TRBJ1-2 gives the whole variable domain DTGVSQNPRHKITKRGQNVTFRCDPISEHNRLYWYRQTLGQGPEFLTYFQNEAQLEKSRLLSDRFSAERPKGSFSTLEIQRTEQGDSAMYLCASHDRTPGDGYTFGSGTRLTVV.